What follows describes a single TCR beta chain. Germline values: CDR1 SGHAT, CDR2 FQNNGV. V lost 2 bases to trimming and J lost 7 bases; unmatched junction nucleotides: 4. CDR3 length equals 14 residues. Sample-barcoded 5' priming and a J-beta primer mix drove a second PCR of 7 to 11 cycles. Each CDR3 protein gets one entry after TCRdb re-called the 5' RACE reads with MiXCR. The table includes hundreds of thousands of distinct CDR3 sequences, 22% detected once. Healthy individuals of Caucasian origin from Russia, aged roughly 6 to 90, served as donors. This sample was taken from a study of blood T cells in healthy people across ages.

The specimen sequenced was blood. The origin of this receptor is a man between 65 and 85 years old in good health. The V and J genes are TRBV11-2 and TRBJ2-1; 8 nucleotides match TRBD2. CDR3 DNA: TGTGCCAGCAGCTTAAGCGGGAGCCCGAATGAGCAGTTCTTC. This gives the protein CASSLSGSPNEQFF.